This passage covers 30 T cell receptor delta chains from one sample sequenced in a study of gamma-delta chains in newborns, infants, children. TCRdb re-called the reads using CATT. The repertoire includes around 4,500 delta-chain clones, around 5% of them detected once, and over 9.5% sits in the top ten. Sequenced sample: blood. These receptors came from a child who was a newborn, infant or young child, either healthy, febrile or measles-vaccinated (not recorded which).

This clone has more than one count but fewer than ten. V and J are TRDV2 and TRDJ2; TRDD3 is a possible D gene (5 bases). V gave up 0 bases and J gave up 0 bases, with 19 bases separating them. The CDR3 covers 19 residues. Germline assignment: CDR1 GEAIGNYY and CDR2 EKD. CDR3 region: CACDTGGLQPKALTAQLFF. CDR3 nucleotide sequence: TGTGCCTGTGACACCGGGGGGTTACAACCCAAAGCTTTGACAGCACAACTCTTCTTT.

This clone turned up a few times. The chain carries TRDV2 and TRDJ3; 8 bases are a match to TRDD3. The J gene comes from matching the DNA to germline here; TCRdb lacks it. The CDR3 is 20 amino acids. Germline CDR1 is GEAIGNYY and CDR2 is EKD. Unmatched junction bases numbered 9, after V lost 0 bases and J lost 0 bases. As DNA, the CDR3 is TGTGCCTGTGACACCAGTACTGGGGGCGCAATCTCCTGGGACACCCGACAGATGTTTTTC. Protein sequence: CACDTSTGGAISWDTRQMFF.

This clone was detected only a few times. A read error may produce the germline difference seen at one junction end. J is TRDJ1 and V is TRDV2; D is undetermined. Germline CDR1 is GEAIGNYY and CDR2 is EKD. The CDR3 runs to 13 residues. DNA for the CDR3: TGTGCCCGTGACGAGTACGGGACCGATAAACTCATCTTT. It specifies CARDEYGTDKLIF.

The chain recombines TRDV2 with TRDJ3; 13 nucleotides align to TRDD3. From germline, CDR1 is GEAIGNYY and CDR2 EKD. This CDR3 has 20 residues. The trim removed 3 bases at V and 1 base at J, leaving 8 bases unmatched. CDR3 bases: TGTGCCTGTGACTCCCTACTGGGGGATACGCGGTCCTGGGACACCCGACAGATGTTTTTC. It translates to CACDSLLGDTRSWDTRQMFF.

This clone ranks as medium-sized. The chain joins TRDV2 to TRDJ1, with 11 nucleotides matching TRDD3. CDR3 length equals 21 residues. The V gene end was trimmed by 1 base and the J gene end by 2 bases; junction bases not matched to a gene: 20. Germline CDR1 is GEAIGNYY and CDR2 is EKD. The CDR3 nucleotides read TGTGCCTGTGACACACTCCAACTCATGGGGGATACGACCTGGGATACCGATAAACTCATCTTT. It yields the protein CACDTLQLMGDTTWDTDKLIF.

This clone is classed as medium-sized. The J gene is TRDJ3, the V gene TRDV2; TRDD3 matches at 13 bases. In germline, CDR1 is GEAIGNYY, CDR2 EKD. The ends lost 4 bases at V and 3 bases at J; junction bases unmatched: 8. This CDR3 contains 19 residues. The CDR3 here is CACDSVLGDTLWDTRQMFF. DNA of the CDR3: TGTGCCTGTGATTCGGTACTGGGGGATACGCTCTGGGACACCCGACAGATGTTTTTC.

This clone has more than one count but fewer than ten. The CDR3 loop reads CACDNLLGDTRSSWDTRQMFF. Written as DNA, the CDR3 is TGTGCCTGTGACAATTTACTGGGGGATACGCGCAGCTCCTGGGACACCCGACAGATGTTTTTC. The V call is TRDV2, the J call TRDJ3; TRDD3 matches 13 bases. The J segment lost 0 bases and the V segment lost 2 bases, leaving 9 bases of the junction unmatched. The CDR3 contains 21 residues. CDR1 is GEAIGNYY and CDR2 is EKD in the germline V gene.

This clone was found a few times. The rearrangement uses TRDV1 and TRDJ1; D perhaps matches TRDD2 (6 bases). Germline-derived CDR1 and CDR2 are TSWWSYY and QGS. The CDR3 is made up of 19 amino acids. V dropped 0 bases and J dropped 2 bases, with 22 bases sitting between them. This CDR3 reads CALGELLGLPKSKTDKLIF. CDR3 sequence (DNA): TGTGCTCTTGGGGAACTTCTCGGCCTTCCGAAAAGTAAAACCGATAAACTCATCTTT.

The V and J genes are TRDV2 and TRDJ3; 9 bases agree with TRDD3. The CDR3 length is 18 residues. The germline CDR1 and CDR2 sequences are GEAIGNYY and EKD. V shed 3 bases, J shed 2 bases, and the junction held 7 bases outside the gene matches. The CDR3 protein is CACDGDTRRAWDTRQMFF. The CDR3 DNA reads as TGTGCCTGTGACGGGGATACGCGACGCGCCTGGGACACCCGACAGATGTTTTTC.

On this clone itself: Since a much larger clone is just one base distant, this may be a read error. The J gene is TRDJ1, the V gene TRDV2, with 8 bases lining up with TRDD3. CDR3 length: 14 amino acids. Germline lookup yields CDR1 GEAIGNYY and CDR2 EKD. V shed 0 bases and J 2 bases; nucleotides not matched to a gene: 1. DNA of the CDR3: TGTGCCTGTGACACCATGGGGGATACCGATAAACTCATCTTT. Amino acids: CACDTMGDTDKLIF.

In its sample, this clone was seen a few times. This chain connects TRAV29/DV5 to TRDJ2; 8 bases fit TRDD3. This CDR3 is 22 amino acids long. Per germline, CDR1 NSMFDY and CDR2 ISSIKDK. With V trimmed by 0 bases and J by 3 bases, 25 bases remained unmatched. The CDR3 loop is CAASDHREGLGGGSGVTAQLFF. CDR3 DNA: TGTGCAGCAAGCGACCACCGAGAGGGGTTAGGTGGGGGATCTGGTGTGACAGCACAACTCTTCTTT.

The J gene is TRDJ2, while no V gene call was made; the DNA was not used to check the table's D call, TRDD3. This CDR3 contains 17 residues. The CDR3 coding sequence is TGTGCCAGGGTACTGGGGTCTCATTCCCTTTTCACAGCACACCTCTTCTTT. Protein sequence: CARVLGSHSLFTAHLFF.

The chain uses TRDV1 and TRDJ3; 10 bases map to TRDD3. The CDR3 sequence is 27 residues long. With 1 base clipped from V and 0 bases from J, the junction kept 27 bases outside the gene matches. Germline assignment: CDR1 TSWWSYY and CDR2 QGS. The CDR3 DNA sequence: TGTGCTCTTGGGGAACAAGGTCCCCTCTTCCTAAGACGGTTCTGGGGGATAAGCTCCTGGGACACCCGACAGATGTTTTTC. Residues: CALGEQGPLFLRRFWGISSWDTRQMFF.

This clone has only a few counts. At one boundary the junction diverges from the germline segment, which might be a read error. V and J are TRDV2 and TRDJ3, with 10 bases matching TRDD3. The CDR3 extends over 18 amino acids. Per the germline V gene, CDR1 is GEAIGNYY and CDR2 is EKD. CDR3 sequence reads: CACDTVLGDAWVTRQMFF. The CDR3 DNA reads TGTGCCTGTGACACCGTACTGGGGGATGCCTGGGTCACCCGACAGATGTTTTTC.

This clone turned up a few times. The V and J genes are TRDV2 and TRDJ2; TRDD3 matches at 12 bases. The CDR3 contains 18 residues. V lost 1 base, J lost 1 base, and 6 bases stayed unmatched. CDR1 and CDR2 (germline): GEAIGNYY, EKD. For the CDR3, the DNA is TGTGCCTGTGACACTGTACTGGGGGATACCGGTTTGACAGCACAACTCTTCTTT. Protein product: CACDTVLGDTGLTAQLFF.

This clone was counted between two and nine times. The chain links TRDV2 to TRDJ1, with TRDD3 as a possible D gene (5 bases). The CDR3 has 14 amino acids. V was cut by 1 base and J by 2 bases, with 10 bases left in between. Per germline, CDR1 GEAIGNYY and CDR2 EKD. CDR3 bases: TGTGCCTGTGACACTTGGGGTAGGACCGATAAACTCATCTTT. The encoded protein is CACDTWGRTDKLIF.

By share, this clone counts as medium-sized. Other DNA sequences in the sample encode the same CDR3. The rearrangement joins TRDV2 to TRDJ3, with 9 bases lining up with TRDD3. CDR3 length: 18 amino acids. Germline V CDR1 and CDR2: GEAIGNYY, EKD. Trimming took 0 bases from V and 0 from J; bases not matched to a gene: 2. CDR3 nucleotide sequence: TGTGCCTGTGACACCGGGGGATACAGCTCCTGGGACACCCGACAGATGTTTTTC. It translates to CACDTGGYSSWDTRQMFF.

This chain joins TRDV2 and TRDJ3, with no clear D. There are 18 residues in the CDR3. V shed 4 bases and J shed 0 bases, with 15 bases lying between them. Germline-derived CDR1 and CDR2 are GEAIGNYY and EKD. CDR3 protein: CACDEGTPSSWDTRQMFF. The CDR3, as DNA: TGTGCCTGTGATGAGGGTACTCCGAGCTCCTGGGACACCCGACAGATGTTTTTC.

This clone was found a few times. Other DNA sequences in this specimen translate into the identical CDR3. This chain connects TRDV2 to TRDJ1, with 13 bases fitting TRDD3. CDR3 size: 17 residues. J was trimmed by 0 bases and V by 0 bases; bases with no gene match: 3. Germline CDR1 is GEAIGNYY and CDR2 is EKD. In nucleotides, the CDR3 is TGTGCCTGTGACACCGTACTGGGGGATACGTACACCGATAAACTCATCTTT. Translation: CACDTVLGDTYTDKLIF.

This clone turned up a few times. CDR3 protein: CACDRVGDTFRDTRQMFF. As DNA, the CDR3 is TGTGCCTGTGACAGAGTGGGGGATACCTTCCGGGACACCCGACAGATGTTTTTC. V gene TRDV2 combines with J gene TRDJ3; the match to TRDD3 covers 10 bases. Germline V CDR1 and CDR2: GEAIGNYY, EKD. J gave up 5 bases and V 2 bases, and 8 bases lay outside the gene matches. The CDR3 is made up of 18 amino acids.

This clone was detected a few times. This chain joins TRDV2 and TRDJ2; 7 bases match TRDD3. Germline V gene lookup returns CDR1 GEAIGNYY and CDR2 EKD. V lost 5 bases and J lost 2; bases outside the gene matches: 13. The CDR3 loop spans 17 amino acids. The CDR3 DNA reads as TGTGCCTGTGTCCCACTGGGGTCCCTCGCCTTGACAGCACAACTCTTCTTT. Amino acids: CACVPLGSLALTAQLFF.

This clone counts as medium-sized. The chain is built from TRDV2 and TRDJ1, with 9 bases fitting TRDD3. The germline CDR1 and CDR2 sequences are GEAIGNYY and EKD. CDR3 length: 18 residues. The junction had 11 bases not matched to a gene; V was cut back by 1 base and J by 0 bases. For the CDR3, the DNA is TGTGCCTGTGACACTTTAAATACTGGGGGAACGTACACCGATAAACTCATCTTT. It is translated as CACDTLNTGGTYTDKLIF.

This clone was counted a few times. The chain recombines TRDV2 with TRDJ2, with a weak D call TRDD3 (6 bases). With 1 base removed from V and 0 bases from J, the gap between germline ends came to 14 bases. This CDR3 spans 17 amino acids. Germline assignment: CDR1 GEAIGNYY and CDR2 EKD. DNA for the CDR3: TGTGCCTGTGACACACTTGGGGGCCACCCTTTGACAGCACAACTCTTCTTT. Residues: CACDTLGGHPLTAQLFF.

J is TRDJ3 and V is TRDV2; possible D gene TRDD2, 6 bases. TCRdb carries no J gene annotation; the J gene was assigned here by matching the DNA with germline. The CDR3 length is 19 residues. The germline V and J ends were trimmed by 0 bases and 4 bases, with 18 bases remaining between them. Germline values: CDR1 GEAIGNYY, CDR2 EKD. CDR3 nucleotide sequence: TGTGCCTGTGACACCTTGTACTCCTACCGGGGGTGGGACACCCGACAGATGTTTTTC. Translation: CACDTLYSYRGWDTRQMFF.

This clone counts as medium-sized. Other DNA sequences in this sample translate to the same CDR3. This sequence joins TRDV2 and TRDJ3, with 12 bases identical to TRDD3. J was trimmed by 4 bases and V by 3 bases; bases with no gene match: 9. Germline CDR1 GEAIGNYY, CDR2 EKD. The CDR3 spans 19 residues. As DNA, the CDR3 is TGTGCCTGTGACTCTGTACTGGGGGATACCCGATGGGACACCCGACAGATGTTTTTC. Its translation: CACDSVLGDTRWDTRQMFF.

This clone appeared a few times. This may be a read error, as it is one base from a much larger clone. V usage is TRDV2 and J usage is TRDJ3; 10 bases match TRDD3. There are 18 residues in the CDR3. Germline CDR1 and CDR2: GEAIGNYY and EKD. This CDR3 is CACDTGGYGSRDTRQMFF. The DNA for the CDR3 is TGTGCCTGTGACACCGGGGGATACGGCTCCCGGGACACCCGACAGATGTTTTTC.

The chain employs TRDV2 and TRDJ1; possibly TRDD3 for D (6 bases). Between the trimmed V and J ends, which lost 0 bases and 3 bases, there was a span of 7 bases. There are 13 residues in the CDR3. Germline loops: CDR1 GEAIGNYY, CDR2 EKD. In DNA form, the CDR3 reads TGTGCCTGTGACACCTGGGGATCCGATAAACTCATCTTT. Translating gives CACDTWGSDKLIF.

The V gene is TRDV2, the J gene TRDJ3; 13 nucleotides line up with TRDD3. Germline V lookup: CDR1 GEAIGNYY, CDR2 EKD. This CDR3 is built from 20 residues. V trimming: 3 bases; J trimming: 0 bases; junction bases outside the gene matches: 7. CDR3 region: CACDLLGDTPSSWDTRQMFF. CDR3 nucleotides: TGTGCCTGTGACTTACTGGGGGATACGCCCAGCTCCTGGGACACCCGACAGATGTTTTTC.

Comment on this clone: Just one base apart from a much larger clone, this may be a read error. CDR3 sequence: CACDTVTGGYVGSWDTRQMFF. CDR3 DNA: TGTGCCTGTGACACCGTGACTGGGGGATACGTCGGCTCCTGGGACACCCGACAGATGTTTTTC. V is TRDV2 and J is TRDJ3; 13 bases map to TRDD3. V was clipped by 0 bases and J by 0 bases; unmatched bases: 7. Germline V CDR1 and CDR2: GEAIGNYY, EKD. The CDR3 sequence is 21 residues long.

This clone turned up a few times. The same CDR3 is also encoded by other DNA sequences in this sample. CDR3 loop: CACDTGDPFSWDTRQMFF. The CDR3 nucleotides are TGTGCCTGTGACACCGGGGACCCGTTCTCCTGGGACACCCGACAGATGTTTTTC. The J gene is TRDJ3, the V gene TRDV2, with a possible D match to TRDD3 (5 bases). CDR1 GEAIGNYY and CDR2 EKD come from the germline V gene. Trimming pared 0 bases from V and 0 bases from J, leaving 11 bases between. The CDR3 runs 18 residues.